This T cell receptor (beta chain) was obtained from a study of T cell repertoires in cytomegalovirus infection (dated by TCRdb to the late 2010s). Context from the whole study: Recently identified HLA-C-restricted CMV epitopes, whose presentation resists viral immunomodulation, were targeted by peptide stimulations together with well-studied HLA-B-restricted epitopes. Donor HLA type was relevant to the analysis, because carriage of CMV infection together with the matching HLA type was indicated by public TCR beta signatures. Points the paper makes about the study in general: The ex vivo response was dominated by HLA-C-restricted CMV-specific TCR beta clonotypes, which also provided the single most frequent clonotype in two of eight donors. In both this cohort and an independent cohort of 300 to 450 donors, the cumulative frequency of public TCR beta family members distinguished carriers of CMV infection plus the relevant HLA type.

V is pared back by 0 bases and J by 4 bases, with 14 bases lying between the germline termini. The CDR3, from cysteine to phenylalanine, totals 16 residues. Only CDR3 DNA remains: 48 bases, in frame from the first base. From a lookup of the germline V gene, CDR1 and CDR2 are MNHEY and SVGAGI. The reads were generated on an Illumina HiSeq 1500. TCRdb reanalyzed the raw reads on its own, using fastp at Q25 for trimming and MiXCR for clone calling, and kept in-frame beta chains. Rows with one shared CDR3 protein collapse into an entry with the most common genes and DNA. The sample yields approximately 990,000 distinct CDR3 sequences; 31% were counted once. In total, the top ten clones hold more than 12% of the sample. This clonotype was picked up a small number of times. This receptor's antigen is unknown. One base away there is no much larger clone; base qualities are not given. Read against the paper, the sample's treatment or condition label means: in vitro stimulation with specific CMV peptide epitopes to enrich CMV-specific T cells.

This receptor was obtained from a human donor in good health (CMV status not recorded). Some clones in this sample may be carry-over from other donors' samples. The chain couples TRBV6-5 to TRBJ2-3, with TRBD1 as a weak D call on 6 bases. The starting material was cultured CD8+ T cells from PBMCs, obtained from culture after CMV antigen stimulation. The DNA sequence reads TGTGCCAGCAGTTACTCAGTGGGGGCGGGCGCAGATACGCAGTATTTT. This translates into CASSYSVGAGADTQYF.